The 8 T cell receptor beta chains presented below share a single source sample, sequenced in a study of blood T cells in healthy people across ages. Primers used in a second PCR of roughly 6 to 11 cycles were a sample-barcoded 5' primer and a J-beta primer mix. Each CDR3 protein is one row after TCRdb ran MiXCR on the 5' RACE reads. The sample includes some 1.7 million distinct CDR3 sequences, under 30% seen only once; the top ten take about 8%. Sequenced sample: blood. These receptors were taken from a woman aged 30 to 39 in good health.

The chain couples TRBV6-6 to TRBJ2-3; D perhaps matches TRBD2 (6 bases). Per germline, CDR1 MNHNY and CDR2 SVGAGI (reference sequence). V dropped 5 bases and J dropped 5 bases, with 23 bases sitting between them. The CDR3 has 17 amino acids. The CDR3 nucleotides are TGTGCCAGCAGTCGGGCAGCACTTCCCGGGGGTGGAGATACGCAGTATTTT. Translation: CASSRAALPGGGDTQYF.

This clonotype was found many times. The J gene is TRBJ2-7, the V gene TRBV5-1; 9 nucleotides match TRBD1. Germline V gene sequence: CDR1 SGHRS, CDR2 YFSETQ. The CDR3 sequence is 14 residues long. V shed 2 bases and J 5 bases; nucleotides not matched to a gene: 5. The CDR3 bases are TGCGCCAGCAGCTTACAGGGGGCGAGAGACGAGCAGTACTTC. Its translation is CASSLQGARDEQYF.

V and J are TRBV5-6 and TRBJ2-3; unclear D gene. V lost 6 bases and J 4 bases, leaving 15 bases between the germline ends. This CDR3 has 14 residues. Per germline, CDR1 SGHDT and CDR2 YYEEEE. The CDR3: CASNLRHVPDTQYF. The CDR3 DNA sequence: TGTGCCAGCAACCTACGACATGTTCCAGATACGCAGTATTTT.

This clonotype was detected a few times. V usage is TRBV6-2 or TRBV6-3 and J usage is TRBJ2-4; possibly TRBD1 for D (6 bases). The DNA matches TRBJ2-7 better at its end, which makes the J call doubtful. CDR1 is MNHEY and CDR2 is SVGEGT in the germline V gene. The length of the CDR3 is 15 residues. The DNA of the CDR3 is TGTGCCAGCAGTTTCCTAATGGGGGCCACCTACGAGCAGTACTTC. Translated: CASSFLMGATYEQYF.

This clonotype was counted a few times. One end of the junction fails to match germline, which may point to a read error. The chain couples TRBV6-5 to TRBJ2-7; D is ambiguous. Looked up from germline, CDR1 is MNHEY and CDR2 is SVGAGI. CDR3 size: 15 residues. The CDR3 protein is CVSSMLDESSYEQYF. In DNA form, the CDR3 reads TGTGTCAGCAGCATGCTGGACGAAAGCTCCTACGAGCAGTACTTC.

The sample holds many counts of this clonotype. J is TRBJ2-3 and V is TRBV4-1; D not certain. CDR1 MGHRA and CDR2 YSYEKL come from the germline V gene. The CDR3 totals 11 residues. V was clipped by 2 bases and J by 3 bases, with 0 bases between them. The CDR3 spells CASSQTDTQYF. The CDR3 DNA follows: TGCGCCAGCAGCCAAACAGATACGCAGTATTTT.

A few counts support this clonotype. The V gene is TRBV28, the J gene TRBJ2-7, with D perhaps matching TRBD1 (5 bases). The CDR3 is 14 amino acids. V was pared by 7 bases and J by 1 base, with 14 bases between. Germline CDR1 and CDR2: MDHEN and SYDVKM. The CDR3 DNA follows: TGTGCCAGCACGGCGGACACGGCATCCTACGAGCAGTACTTC. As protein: CASTADTASYEQYF.

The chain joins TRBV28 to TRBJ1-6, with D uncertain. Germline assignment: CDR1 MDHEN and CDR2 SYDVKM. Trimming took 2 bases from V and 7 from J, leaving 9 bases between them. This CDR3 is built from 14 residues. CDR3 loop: CASSLIGSNSPLHF. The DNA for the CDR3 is TGTGCCAGCAGTTTAATAGGGTCAAATTCACCCCTCCACTTT. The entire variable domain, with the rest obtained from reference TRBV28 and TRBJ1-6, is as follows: DVKVTQSSRYLVKRTGEKVFLECVQDMDHENMFWYRQDPGLGLRLIYFSYDVKMKEKGDIPEGYSVSREKKERFSLILESASTNQTSMYLCASSLIGSNSPLHFGNGTRLTVT.